What follows is one T cell receptor (beta chain) and its context. The data are from a study of shared clonotypes between healthy human individuals. Study summary: CD4 naive cells filled three plates per donor, CD4 memory three, CD8 naive two and CD8 memory one.

The assay was run at deep level. TCRdb's copy holds only in-frame clones and misses some; the assay was immunoSEQ multiplex PCR. Of some 2,500,000 clones in the sample, about 90% are singletons; the top ten hold roughly 0.34%. Looked up from germline, CDR1 is SGHRS and CDR2 is YFSETQ. The CDR3 consists of 15 residues. V shed 6 bases, J shed 1 base, and the junction held 7 bases outside the gene matches. The sequencing sample was made of naive CD4+ T cells from PBMCs. Subset given: CD45RA+ positively selected. The TCR comes from a man aged 18 to 29 in good health. Some clones in this sample may be carry-over from other donors' samples. This chain links TRBV5-1 with TRBJ2-5; 9 bases map to TRBD2. The CDR3 spells CASTAQLAGQETQYF. DNA for the CDR3: TGCGCCAGCACTGCGCAACTAGCGGGCCAAGAGACCCAGTACTTC.